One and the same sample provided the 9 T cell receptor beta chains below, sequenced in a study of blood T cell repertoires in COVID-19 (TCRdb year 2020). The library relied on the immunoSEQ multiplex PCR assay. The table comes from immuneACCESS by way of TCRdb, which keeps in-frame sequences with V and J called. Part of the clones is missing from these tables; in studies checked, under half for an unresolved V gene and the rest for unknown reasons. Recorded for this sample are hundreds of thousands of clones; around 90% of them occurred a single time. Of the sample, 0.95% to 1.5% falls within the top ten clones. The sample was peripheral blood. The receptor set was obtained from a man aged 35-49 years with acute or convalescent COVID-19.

In nucleotides, the CDR3 is TGCGCCAGCAGCCAAGATTTTACCGGAGATACGCAGTATTTT. This codes for CASSQDFTGDTQYF. J is TRBJ2-3 and V is TRBV4-1; D gene uncertain. Germline lookup yields CDR1 MGHRA and CDR2 YSYEKL. The germline V and J ends were trimmed by 0 bases and 5 bases, with 9 bases remaining between them. The CDR3 is made up of 14 amino acids.

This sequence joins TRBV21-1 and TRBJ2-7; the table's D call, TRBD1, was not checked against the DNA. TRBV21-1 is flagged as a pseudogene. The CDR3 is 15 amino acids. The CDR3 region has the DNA TGTGCCAGCAGCGCCCGACAGGGGGCAATATACGAGCAGTACTTC. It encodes CASSARQGAIYEQYF.

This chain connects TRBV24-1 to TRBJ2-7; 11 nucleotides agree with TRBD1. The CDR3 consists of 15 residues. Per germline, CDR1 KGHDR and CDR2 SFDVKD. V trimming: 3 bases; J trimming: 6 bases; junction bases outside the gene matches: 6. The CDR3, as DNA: TGTGCCACCAGTGATCCGGGACAGGGGGAGGGCGAGCAGTACTTC. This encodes CATSDPGQGEGEQYF.

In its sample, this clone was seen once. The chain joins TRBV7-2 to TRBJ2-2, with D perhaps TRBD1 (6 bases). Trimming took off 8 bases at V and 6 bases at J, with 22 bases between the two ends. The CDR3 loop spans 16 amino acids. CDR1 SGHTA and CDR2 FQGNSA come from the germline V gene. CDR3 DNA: TGTGCCAGCTCCCCCAAGTCCAGGGGAAACCCCGGGGAGCTGTTTTTT. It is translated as CASSPKSRGNPGELFF.

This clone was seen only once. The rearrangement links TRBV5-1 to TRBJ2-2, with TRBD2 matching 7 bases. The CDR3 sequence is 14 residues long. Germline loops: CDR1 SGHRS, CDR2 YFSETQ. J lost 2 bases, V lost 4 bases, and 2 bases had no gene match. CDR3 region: CASSRGGNTGELFF. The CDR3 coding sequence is TGCGCCAGCAGCCGCGGGGGAAACACCGGGGAGCTGTTTTTT.

In DNA, the CDR3 is TGTGCCAGCAGCTTATGGGGCTGGGTCAATGAGCAGTTCTTC. Residues: CASSLWGWVNEQFF. This rearrangement joins TRBV7-2 to TRBJ2-1, with D maybe TRBD1 (5 bases). Germline CDR1 reads SGHTA; CDR2 reads FQGNSA. The CDR3 loop spans 14 amino acids. V lost 2 bases and J 6 bases, leaving 11 bases between the germline ends.

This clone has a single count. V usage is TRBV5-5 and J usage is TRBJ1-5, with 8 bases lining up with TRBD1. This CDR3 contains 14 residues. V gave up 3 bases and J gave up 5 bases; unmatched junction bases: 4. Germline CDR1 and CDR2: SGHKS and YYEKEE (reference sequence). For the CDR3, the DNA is TGTGCCAGCAGCTGGGGACAGGTTGATCAGCCCCAGCATTTT. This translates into CASSWGQVDQPQHF. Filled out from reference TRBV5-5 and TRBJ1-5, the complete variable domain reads DAGVTQSPTHLIKTRGQQVTLRCSPISGHKSVSWYQQVLGQGPQFIFQYYEKEERGRGNFPDRFSARQFPNYSSELNVNALLLGDSALYLCASSWGQVDQPQHFGDGTRLSIL.

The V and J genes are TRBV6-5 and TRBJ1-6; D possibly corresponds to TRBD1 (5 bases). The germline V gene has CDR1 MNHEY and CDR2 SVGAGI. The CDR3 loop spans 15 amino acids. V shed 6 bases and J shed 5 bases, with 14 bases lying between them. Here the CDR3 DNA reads TGTGCCAGCAGAAATGGGGCGAGTCATAATTCACCCCTCCACTTT. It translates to CASRNGASHNSPLHF.

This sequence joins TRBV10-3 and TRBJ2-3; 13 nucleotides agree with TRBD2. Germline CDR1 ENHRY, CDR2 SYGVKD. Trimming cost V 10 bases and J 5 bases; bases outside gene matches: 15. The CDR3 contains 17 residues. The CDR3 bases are TGTGCCACCAACCCCGGACTAGCGGGGGAAGGGGGAGATACGCAGTATTTT. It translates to CATNPGLAGEGGDTQYF.